The TCR beta chain described here comes from a study of shared clonotypes between healthy human individuals. Study-level findings and limits: With four donors compared, around 5% of naive CD4 clonotypes were shared.

Per sorted-subset replicate PCR, input was around 200 ng DNA, representing tens of thousands of T cell genomes. Produced via immunoSEQ multiplex PCR; TCRdb's table is partial and in-frame only. The table shows some 2.4 million clones, with 93% occurring only once. To note about this clone: Its target is unknown.

V shed 8 bases and J shed 5 bases, with 16 bases lying between them. The germline V gene encodes CDR1 LNHDA and CDR2 SQIVND (reference sequence). The CDR3 sequence is 14 residues long. The sequenced sample was naive CD4+ T cells from PBMCs. This sample's subset: CD45RA+ positively selected. The clonotype was recovered from a man in his late teens or twenties in good health. Some clones in this sample may be carry-over from other donors' samples. V and J are TRBV19 and TRBJ1-5; D is possibly TRBD1 (5 bases). The CDR3 region has the DNA TGTGCCAGTGCCCCGGGACTGAGATATCAGCCCCAGCATTTT. Its translation: CASAPGLRYQPQHF.